A selection of T cell receptor beta chains follows, all from one sample in a study of cytomegalovirus exposure and HLA in healthy donors. Method: immunoSEQ multiplex PCR; TCRdb's copy keeps in-frame clones and lacks some. The table shows about 140,000 clones, with 84% occurring only once. The sequencing input was PBMCs. The receptor set was obtained from a woman in her 30s in good health and CMV-seronegative. The CDR3 runs from the conserved cysteine through the conserved F or W. Each record gives: CDR3 DNA, CDR3 protein, D gene, J gene, clone size, V gene. The D gene is left open where the match is weak. Size is omitted from some rows. Given values are once, few, many or a class for expanded clones.

cdr3_nt: TGTGCCAGCAGCACCGGGACAGGGAGCTACAATGAGCAGTTCTTC; cdr3_aa: CASSTGTGSYNEQFF; d_call: TRBD1; j_call: TRBJ2-1; clone_size: NA; v_call: TRBV11-3
cdr3_nt: TGTGCCAGCAGTACGTCCCGGGACATTTTTGGCAATCAGCCCCAGCATTTT; cdr3_aa: CASSTSRDIFGNQPQHF; d_call: NA; j_call: TRBJ1-5; clone_size: NA; v_call: TRBV27
cdr3_nt: TGTGCCAGCAGGGAGAACAGGGGCGAGCAGTACTTC; cdr3_aa: CASRENRGEQYF; d_call: TRBD1; j_call: TRBJ2-7; clone_size: NA; v_call: TRBV2
cdr3_nt: TGCGCCAGCAGCTTTAGCGGGGGGCCGGGGTGGGATGAGCAGTTCTTC; cdr3_aa: CASSFSGGPGWDEQFF; d_call: TRBD2; j_call: TRBJ2-1; clone_size: NA; v_call: TRBV5-1
cdr3_nt: TGTGCCACCAGCAGAGTCCGTGGGGGAGGGTACGAGCAGTACTTC; cdr3_aa: CATSRVRGGGYEQYF; d_call: TRBD2; j_call: TRBJ2-7; clone_size: NA; v_call: TRBV15
cdr3_nt: TGTGCCAGCAGCTTAAGAGGGGGGGGTCCCACAGATACGCAGTATTTT; cdr3_aa: CASSLRGGGPTDTQYF; d_call: NA; j_call: TRBJ2-3; clone_size: NA; v_call: TRBV7-2
cdr3_nt: TGTGCCAGCAGCATTGAGGGAGGGGGAAACATTCAGTACTTC; cdr3_aa: CASSIEGGGNIQYF; d_call: NA; j_call: TRBJ2-4; clone_size: NA; v_call: TRBV7-2
cdr3_nt: TGTGCCACCGGACCTGGACCTAGACAGGGGACAGAGAATGGCTACACCTTC; cdr3_aa: CATGPGPRQGTENGYTF; d_call: TRBD1; j_call: TRBJ1-2; clone_size: NA; v_call: TRBV15
cdr3_nt: TGTGCCAGCAGTTACGTACCCGGAGGGGACTATGGCTACACCTTC; cdr3_aa: CASSYVPGGDYGYTF; d_call: NA; j_call: TRBJ1-2; clone_size: NA; v_call: TRBV6-5
cdr3_nt: TGTGCCAGCTCACCTAACTGGGACAAACAAGAGACCCAGTACTTC; cdr3_aa: CASSPNWDKQETQYF; d_call: NA; j_call: TRBJ2-5; clone_size: NA; v_call: TRBV18
cdr3_nt: TGCGCCAGCAGCTTGGAGGGACTAGCGGGGTTCAATGAGCAGTTCTTC; cdr3_aa: CASSLEGLAGFNEQFF; d_call: TRBD2; j_call: TRBJ2-1; clone_size: NA; v_call: TRBV5-1
cdr3_nt: TGTGCCTGGAGCGACAGGGGATGGTATGGCTACACCTTC; cdr3_aa: CAWSDRGWYGYTF; d_call: TRBD1; j_call: TRBJ1-2; clone_size: few; v_call: TRBV30
cdr3_nt: TGTGCCAGCAGCTTGGGTCCCGAGGGTTTGGATGGCTACACCTTC; cdr3_aa: CASSLGPEGLDGYTF; d_call: NA; j_call: TRBJ1-2; clone_size: NA; v_call: TRBV5-6
cdr3_nt: TGCGCCAGCAACCTCAGGCTCTCTAGCACAGATACGCAGTATTTT; cdr3_aa: CASNLRLSSTDTQYF; d_call: NA; j_call: TRBJ2-3; clone_size: NA; v_call: TRBV10-1
cdr3_nt: TGTGCCAGCAGCCAAGATCTCTCCTACGAGCAGTACTTC; cdr3_aa: CASSQDLSYEQYF; d_call: NA; j_call: TRBJ2-7; clone_size: NA; v_call: TRBV14
cdr3_nt: TGTGCCAGCAGCTTCCGACAGGGTATGGCCTACAATGAGCAGTTCTTC; cdr3_aa: CASSFRQGMAYNEQFF; d_call: TRBD1; j_call: TRBJ2-1; clone_size: NA; v_call: TRBV5-6
cdr3_nt: TGTGCCAGCAGGGAAAGACCAGGACTAGCGCTCACAGATACGCAGTATTTT; cdr3_aa: CASRERPGLALTDTQYF; d_call: TRBD2; j_call: TRBJ2-3; clone_size: NA; v_call: TRBV6-1
cdr3_nt: TGTGCCAGCAGCTACCCCACTAGCAGGTCCTACAATGAGCAGTTCTTC; cdr3_aa: CASSYPTSRSYNEQFF; d_call: NA; j_call: TRBJ2-1; clone_size: NA; v_call: TRBV13
cdr3_nt: TGTGCCAGTACTAAGGACAGGGGAAACTATGGCTACACCTTC; cdr3_aa: CASTKDRGNYGYTF; d_call: TRBD1; j_call: TRBJ1-2; clone_size: NA; v_call: TRBV19
cdr3_nt: TGTGCCAGCAGTGAAACAACCTGGGAGACCCAGTACTTC; cdr3_aa: CASSETTWETQYF; d_call: NA; j_call: TRBJ2-5; clone_size: NA; v_call: TRBV2
cdr3_nt: TGCGCCAGCAGCTCCTCCCCGGGACACATAAACATTCAGTACTTC; cdr3_aa: CASSSSPGHINIQYF; d_call: NA; j_call: TRBJ2-4; clone_size: NA; v_call: TRBV5-1
cdr3_nt: TGTGCCAGCAGCTCAGGAGAGGAACCCATCAGGTACTTC; cdr3_aa: CASSSGEEPIRYF; d_call: NA; j_call: TRBJ2-7; clone_size: few; v_call: TRBV13
cdr3_nt: TGTGCCAGCAGCTTCTCCGGCACAGATACGCAGTATTTT; cdr3_aa: CASSFSGTDTQYF; d_call: NA; j_call: TRBJ2-3; clone_size: NA; v_call: TRBV7-8
cdr3_nt: TGTGCCAGCAGCTTAATGGACAGGGGACGATCACCCCTCCACTTT; cdr3_aa: CASSLMDRGRSPLHF; d_call: TRBD1; j_call: TRBJ1-6; clone_size: NA; v_call: TRBV7-6
cdr3_nt: TGTGCCAGCAGCTTGGTGGGCCAAAGACAGCCCCAGCATTTT; cdr3_aa: CASSLVGQRQPQHF; d_call: NA; j_call: TRBJ1-5; clone_size: NA; v_call: TRBV5-8
cdr3_nt: TGTGCCAGCAGCGTAGGACAGGGGGGTAACTATGGCTACACCTTC; cdr3_aa: CASSVGQGGNYGYTF; d_call: TRBD1; j_call: TRBJ1-2; clone_size: once; v_call: TRBV9
cdr3_nt: TGCGCCAGCCGGACAGCCTCTGGAAACACCATATATTTT; cdr3_aa: CASRTASGNTIYF; d_call: NA; j_call: TRBJ1-3; clone_size: NA; v_call: TRBV10-2